The source of this T cell receptor beta chain is a study of T cell repertoires in cytomegalovirus infection. Study-level background: TCR beta signatures that were public indicated CMV infection and matching HLA type.

With regard to this clonotype: Its antigen remains unidentified.

Study results and limitations: Adding up the frequency of public TCR beta families identified people who carried CMV plus the relevant HLA. CMV-specific TCR beta clonotypes restricted by HLA-C dominated the ex vivo response.

V gave up 1 base and J gave up 0 bases, with 10 bases separating them. Germline CDR1 DFQATT, CDR2 SNEGSKA (reference sequence). This CDR3 has 15 amino acids. TCRdb analysed the reads with MiXCR anew, one entry per CDR3 protein. Of roughly 600,000 distinct CDR3 sequences detected, 20% to 25% appear once; the ten largest clones hold under 8.5%. This chain uses TRBV20-1 with TRBJ2-1; weak D call: TRBD2 (6 bases). The source material was CD8+ T cells from PBMCs. This receptor was identified in a human donor in good health (CMV status not recorded). Some clones in this sample may be carry-over from other donors' samples. The CDR3, as DNA: TGCAGTGCTAGAGGCGACGGGAGCTCCTACAATGAGCAGTTCTTC. It is translated as CSARGDGSSYNEQFF.